This T cell receptor beta chain was documented in a study of cytomegalovirus exposure and HLA in healthy donors. Regarding the study as a whole: Later work associated fewer than 20,000 TCR beta sequences with HLA alleles at 0.05 false discovery rate.

As concerns this clone: Its antigen remains unknown.

Researchers ran the PCR with 60 Vbeta and 13 Jbeta primers. Libraries were prepared by immunoSEQ multiplex PCR; TCRdb keeps only in-frame clonotypes and omits some of them. Of around 120,000 clones listed, just under 80% were seen once; the top ten hold about 1.8%. Germline CDR1 SGHAT, CDR2 FQNNGV. The CDR3 consists of 16 residues. The ends were cut back, 0 bases at V and 3 bases at J, with 9 bases in the middle. This clonotype originated in a woman in her 40s in good health and CMV-seronegative. The genes are TRBV11-2 and TRBJ1-6; TRBD1 is a possible D gene (5 bases). The sequenced sample consisted of PBMCs. CDR3 amino acids: CASSLDRQYYNSPLHF. The CDR3 coding sequence is TGTGCCAGCAGCTTAGATAGACAGTACTATAATTCACCCCTCCACTTT. Drawing the rest from reference TRBV11-2 and TRBJ1-6, the complete variable domain is EAGVAQSPRYKIIEKRQSVAFWCNPISGHATLYWYQQILGQGPKLLIQFQNNGVVDDSQLPKDRFSAERLKGVDSTLKIQPAKLEDSAVYLCASSLDRQYYNSPLHFGNGTRLTVT.